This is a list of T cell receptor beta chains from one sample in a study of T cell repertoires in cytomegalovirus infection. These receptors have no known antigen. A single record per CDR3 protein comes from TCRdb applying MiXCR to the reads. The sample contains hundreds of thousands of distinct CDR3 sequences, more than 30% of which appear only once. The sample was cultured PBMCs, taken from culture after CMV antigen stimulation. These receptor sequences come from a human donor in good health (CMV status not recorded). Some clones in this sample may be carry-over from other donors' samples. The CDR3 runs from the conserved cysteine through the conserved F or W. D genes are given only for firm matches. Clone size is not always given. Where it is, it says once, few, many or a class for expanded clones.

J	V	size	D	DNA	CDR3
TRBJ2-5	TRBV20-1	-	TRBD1	TGCAGTGTCGGGCCCCGGGACAGGGGGCAAGAGACCCAGTACTTC	CSVGPRDRGQETQYF
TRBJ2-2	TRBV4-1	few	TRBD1	TGCGCCAGCGGGGGGACAGGCCTGAACACCGGGGAGCTGTTTTTT	CASGGTGLNTGELFF
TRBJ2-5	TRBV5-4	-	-	TGTGCCAGCAGCCGCCGGTTGGGGGCAGGCCAAGAGACCCAGTACTTC	CASSRRLGAGQETQYF
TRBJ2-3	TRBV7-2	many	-	TGTGCCAGCAGCTCTGTCGCTAGCACAGATACGCAGTATTTT	CASSSVASTDTQYF
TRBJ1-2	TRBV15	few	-	TGTGCCACCAGCAGAGCACGACAGAACTATGGCTACACCTTC	CATSRARQNYGYTF
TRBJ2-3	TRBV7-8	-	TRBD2	TGTGCCAGCAGCCTCAGGACTAGCGGGAGTTCTAGCACAGATACGCAGTATTTT	CASSLRTSGSSSTDTQYF
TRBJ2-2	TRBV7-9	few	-	TGTGCCAGCAGCCCTTATGTCTGGGAGCTGTTTTTT	CASSPYVWELFF
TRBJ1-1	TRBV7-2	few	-	TGTGCCAGCAGCTTAATGTGGGAGACTGAAGCTTTCTTT	CASSLMWETEAFF
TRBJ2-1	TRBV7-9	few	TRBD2	TGTGCCAGCAGCCCCGACAGCACTAGCGGGACCTACAATGAGCAGTTCTTC	CASSPDSTSGTYNEQFF
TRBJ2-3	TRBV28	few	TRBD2	TGTGCCAGCAGTTTATCGGCGGGAGGGTTCACAGATACGCAGTATTTT	CASSLSAGGFTDTQYF
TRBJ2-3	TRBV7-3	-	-	TGTGCCAGCAGCTTTCGGCTGTCTAGCACAGATACGCAGTATTTT	CASSFRLSSTDTQYF
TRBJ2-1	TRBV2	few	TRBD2	TGTGCCAGCTTAATATTAGCGGGAAACAATGAGCAGTTCTTC	CASLILAGNNEQFF
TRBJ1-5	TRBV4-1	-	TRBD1	TGCGCCAGCAGCCAGTTTCAGGGGGACCAGCCCCAGCATTTT	CASSQFQGDQPQHF
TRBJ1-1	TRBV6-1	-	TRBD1	TGTGCCAGCAGCCACCACCCGACAGGGAAGAACACTGAAGCTTTCTTT	CASSHHPTGKNTEAFF
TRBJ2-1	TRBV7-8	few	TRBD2	TGTGCCAGCAGCTCCACCCGAGTCGCGGGAGGGGGTAATGAGCAGTTCTTC	CASSSTRVAGGGNEQFF
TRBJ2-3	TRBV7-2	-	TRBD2	TGTGCCAGCAGCTTAGGACTAGCGGGCTTGGATACGCAGTATTTT	CASSLGLAGLDTQYF
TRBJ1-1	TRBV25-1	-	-	TGTGCCAGCAGTGACCAGCCTATGAACACTGAAGCTTTCTTT	CASSDQPMNTEAFF
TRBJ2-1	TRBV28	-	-	TGTGCCAGCGGGACGGTTTACTCCTACAATGAGCAGTTCTTC	CASGTVYSYNEQFF
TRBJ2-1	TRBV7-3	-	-	TGTGCCAGCAGCCTCAAAACGGCGGAAGCCAATGAATACAATGAGCAGTTCTTC	CASSLKTAEANEYNEQFF
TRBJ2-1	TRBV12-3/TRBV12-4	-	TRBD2	TGTGCCAGCAGTTTAAGGGGACTACTCTCCTACAATGAGCAGTTCTTC	CASSLRGLLSYNEQFF
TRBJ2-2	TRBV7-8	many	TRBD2	TGTGCCAGCAGCTGGCTAGCGGTCACCGGGGAGCTGTTTTTT	CASSWLAVTGELFF
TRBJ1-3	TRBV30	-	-	TGTGCCTGCCGTACTTCTGGAAACACCATATATTTT	CACRTSGNTIYF